This TCR beta chain was retrieved from a study of T cell responses to AZD1222 COVID-19 vaccine. Whole-study findings and limits: Females outnumbered males among donors, who were mostly white British; clonal diversity was possibly underestimated.

On this clone itself: Its antigen is unknown.

J gave up 9 bases and V 0 bases, and 11 bases lay outside the gene matches. This CDR3 has 16 residues. Germline CDR1 SGHRS, CDR2 YFSETQ. Repertoires were generated with immunoSEQ multiplex PCR, while TCRdb's copy carries only in-frame clones and drops some. The table shows about 130,000 clones, with roughly 86% occurring only once. This material consisted of peripheral blood, taken on day 0 of AZD1222 vaccination. This TCR came from an adult in good health. The rearrangement links TRBV5-1 to TRBJ2-1; the match to TRBD2 covers 8 bases. CDR3 nucleotides: TGCGCCAGCAGCTTGGGAGAGGGACTAGTCGGGATTGAGCAGTTCTTC. Its protein product is CASSLGEGLVGIEQFF.